This passage covers 4 T cell receptor beta chains from one sample sequenced in a study of T-cell reconstitution after alpha-beta-depleted transplantation in children. It was with unique molecular identifiers that the TCRbeta library was prepared. TCRdb called the PCR reads again in MiXCR, with one record for every CDR3 protein. In the table there are 200,000 to 300,000 distinct CDR3 sequences, roughly 23% of which are singletons. The material was PBMCs, obtained before TCRalphabeta/CD19-depleted stem cell transplant. These receptors were obtained from a girl aged 2 to 9 with Fanconi anemia, due to receive a stem cell transplant.

The chain employs TRBV20-1 and TRBJ2-1; a weak D match, TRBD2 (6 bases). V gave up 4 bases and J gave up 1 base, with 17 bases separating them. Germline loops: CDR1 DFQATT, CDR2 SNEGSKA (reference sequence). The CDR3 extends over 16 amino acids. The CDR3 sequence: CSAKTSRERSYNEQFF. CDR3 sequence (DNA): TGCAGTGCTAAAACGAGTCGGGAGCGGTCCTACAATGAGCAGTTCTTC.

This clonotype came up a few times. The chain employs TRBV12-3 or TRBV12-4 and TRBJ2-1, with D perhaps matching TRBD2 (7 bases). The CDR3 covers 13 residues. The V end was cut by 4 bases, the J end by 8 bases, with 12 bases between. CDR3 sequence reads: CASSSTGRDEQFF. The CDR3 coding sequence is TGTGCCAGCAGTTCTACAGGGAGGGATGAGCAGTTCTTC.

There are many counts of this clonotype. This chain connects TRBV25-1 to TRBJ2-7; 9 bases are a match to TRBD1. Germline V gene data show CDR1 as MGHDK and CDR2 as SYGVNS. Trimming at V came to 6 bases and at J to 5 bases, leaving 11 bases not matched to a gene. The CDR3 is 15 residues long. DNA of the CDR3: TGTGCCAGCAGGGGGGTCACAGGGGGCTCGGACGAGCAGTACTTC. It yields the protein CASRGVTGGSDEQYF.

The genes are TRBV27 and TRBJ2-7; 9 bases align to TRBD2. There are 15 residues in the CDR3. V dropped 3 bases and J dropped 2; count of bases not matched to a gene: 5. Germline-derived CDR1 and CDR2 are MNHEY and SMNVEV (reference sequence). The CDR3 nucleotides are TGTGCCAGCAGTTTTGCAGCGGGAGGCCCCTACGAGCAGTACTTC. Its translation: CASSFAAGGPYEQYF.